This TCR beta chain emerged from a study of Ad26.COV2.S vaccination and SARS-CoV-2 variants. Study-wide background: The Ad26.COV2.S arm of the COV1001 trial was where the donor was placed. Participants got Ad26.COV2.S intramuscularly, once or twice 56 days apart. Whole-study results and caveats: Reported findings describe substantial breadth in spike-specific CD8+ and CD4+ T cell responses following vaccination.

The assay was immunoSEQ multiplex PCR, and TCRdb's table has in-frame clones only and misses some. The sample includes 320,000 or so clones, roughly 90% of them seen just once. Germline V gene data show CDR1 as MNHEY and CDR2 as SVGAGI. The CDR3 totals 15 residues. The ends were cut back, 6 bases at V and 1 base at J, with 15 bases in the middle. This sample's treatment: some 20 received Ad26.COV2.S at low or high dose, single or two shots; several received placebo; per-sample allocation not given. Vaccine and placebo recipients were sampled on day 63 after the first injection. Its platform was an Ad26 vector, and its expressed antigen was Wuhan-strain SARS-CoV-2 spike. Comment on this clone: As yet, its antigen is unknown.

The chain links TRBV6-5 to TRBJ1-2, with D unclear. Specimen: peripheral blood, collected in a trial of Ad26.COV2.S vaccine versus placebo. This receptor was identified in a person between 18 and 65 years old who received the Ad26.COV2.S COVID-19 vaccine or a placebo. This chain's CDR3 is CASSRVGVLNYGYTF. For the CDR3, the DNA is TGTGCCAGCAGCCGGGTAGGCGTTCTTAACTATGGCTACACCTTC.